A selection of T cell receptor beta chains follows, all from one sample in a study of blood T cell repertoires in COVID-19. Some clones are missing from TCRdb's copy, which holds only in-frame ones; the method was immunoSEQ multiplex PCR. The sample shows under 300,000 clones, roughly 80% of them seen only once. The sequencing sample was made of peripheral blood. The receptors originated from a woman between 18 and 30 years old with acute or convalescent COVID-19. Both conserved end residues are part of each CDR3. A D gene is named only where the DNA matches it firmly. The size of a clone is reported for some rows only, either as once, few or many, or as a class for expanded clones.

size | D | J | V | CDR3 | DNA
. | TRBD1 | TRBJ1-2 | TRBV6-5 | CASSFDQGDYGYTF | TGTGCCAGCAGTTTTGATCAGGGGGACTATGGCTACACCTTC
. | TRBD1 | TRBJ2-7 | TRBV2 | CASSDGTGAYEQYF | TGTGCCAGCAGTGATGGGACAGGGGCCTACGAGCAGTACTTC
. | TRBD1 | TRBJ2-2 | TRBV6-2/TRBV6-3 | CASSYGTGGLELFF | TGTGCCAGCAGTTACGGGACAGGGGGCTTGGAGCTGTTTTTT
few | TRBD2 | TRBJ2-3 | TRBV30 | CAWSPFPTSGTTDTQYF | TGTGCCTGGAGCCCATTCCCGACTAGCGGTACCACAGATACGCAGTATTTT
. | TRBD2 | TRBJ2-3 | TRBV6-1 | CASSARVAGRTDTQYF | TGTGCCAGCAGTGCCCGGGTAGCGGGGCGCACAGATACGCAGTATTTT
. | . | TRBJ2-7 | TRBV30 | CAWSVRGYEQYF | TGTGCCTGGAGTGTACGAGGTTACGAGCAGTACTTC
once | . | TRBJ1-5 | TRBV2 | CASTGQGGYSNQPQHF | TGTGCCAGCACCGGGCAGGGCGGATATAGCAATCAGCCCCAGCATTTT
. | . | TRBJ1-3 | TRBV18 | CASSLTADSGNTIYF | TGTGCCAGCTCACTGACTGCTGACTCTGGAAACACCATATATTTT
. | TRBD2 | TRBJ2-5 | TRBV2 | CASSEGLAGVLQETQYF | TGTGCCAGCAGTGAAGGACTAGCGGGAGTACTGCAAGAGACCCAGTACTTC
. | . | TRBJ2-3 | TRBV27 | CASTWAGAMTDTQYF | TGTGCCAGCACCTGGGCAGGGGCCATGACAGATACGCAGTATTTT
. | TRBD1 | TRBJ1-5 | TRBV6-1 | CASRSGQNQPQHF | TGTGCCAGCAGGTCGGGACAGAATCAGCCCCAGCATTTT
. | TRBD1 | TRBJ2-5 | TRBV5-1 | CASSLVSGGRETQYF | TGCGCCAGCAGCTTGGTGTCAGGGGGTCGAGAGACCCAGTACTTC
once | . | TRBJ1-1 | TRBV27 | CASSFLGTTTEAFF | TGTGCCAGCAGTTTCCTCGGGACAACCACTGAAGCTTTCTTT
. | . | TRBJ1-5 | TRBV4-3 | CASSQQEGNQPQHF | TGCGCCAGCAGCCAACAAGAGGGCAATCAGCCCCAGCATTTT
few | . | TRBJ2-5 | TRBV7-9 | CASTKDKGGLETQYF | TGTGCCAGCACCAAAGATAAAGGAGGGTTAGAGACCCAGTACTTC
. | TRBD2 | TRBJ2-1 | TRBV25-1 | CASSVSGRAHEQFF | TGTGCCAGCAGTGTTAGCGGGAGGGCCCATGAGCAGTTCTTC
. | . | TRBJ2-5 | TRBV9 | CASSVGSVIQETQYF | TGTGCCAGCAGCGTAGGTTCGGTCATCCAAGAGACCCAGTACTTC
many | . | TRBJ1-2 | TRBV27 | CASSLSVSGNQNLIYGYTF | TGTGCCAGCAGTCTGAGTGTGTCCGGGAATCAGAATCTAATCTATGGCTACACCTTC
. | TRBD1 | TRBJ2-5 | TRBV30 | CAWTSLGTGAETQYF | TGTGCCTGGACCTCACTCGGGACAGGGGCTGAGACCCAGTACTTC
. | . | TRBJ1-5 | TRBV27 | CASSFSYSNQPQHF | TGTGCCAGCAGTTTTAGTTATAGCAATCAGCCCCAGCATTTT
. | . | TRBJ2-7 | TRBV5-6 | CASSPLGGSYEQYF | TGTGCCAGCAGCCCTCTGGGAGGCTCCTACGAGCAGTACTTC
. | . | TRBJ2-3 | TRBV19 | CASSMNGGGTESTDTQYF | TGTGCCAGTAGTATGAACGGCGGCGGGACGGAAAGCACAGATACGCAGTATTTT
. | . | TRBJ2-1 | TRBV7-2 | CASSAGSTYNEQFF | TGTGCCAGCAGCGCGGGCAGCACCTACAATGAGCAGTTCTTC
. | . | TRBJ1-2 | TRBV30 | CAWTGDSYGYTF | TGTGCCTGGACGGGTGACAGCTATGGCTACACCTTC
. | TRBD2 | TRBJ2-1 | TRBV4-1 | CASSQEWVSSGIGSEQFF | TGCGCCAGCAGCCAAGAATGGGTGTCTAGCGGGATTGGTAGTGAGCAGTTCTTC
. | TRBD2 | TRBJ2-3 | TRBV14 | CASSQGTSGRGRLDTQYF | TGTGCCAGCAGCCAAGGGACTAGCGGGAGAGGTCGATTAGATACGCAGTATTTT
. | . | TRBJ2-7 | TRBV6-5 | CASSYISQGQYEQYF | TGTGCCAGCAGTTATATCTCCCAGGGCCAATACGAGCAGTACTTC
. | . | TRBJ1-6 | TRBV6-5 | CASSQQQMSTSPLHF | TGTGCCAGCAGCCAACAACAGATGAGTACTTCACCCCTCCACTTT
few | TRBD1 | TRBJ2-5 | TRBV14 | CASSQPGRGLYGRETQYF | TGTGCCAGCAGCCAACCGGGCAGGGGGCTTTACGGCCGAGAGACCCAGTACTTC
few | TRBD1 | TRBJ2-3 | TRBV11-2 | CASSSFTGTGGTDTQYF | TGTGCCAGCAGCTCTTTTACCGGGACAGGGGGCACAGATACGCAGTATTTT
. | TRBD2 | TRBJ2-5 | TRBV30 | CAWSAPLAGALWETQYF | TGTGCCTGGAGTGCCCCGCTAGCGGGAGCTCTCTGGGAGACCCAGTACTTC
few | . | TRBJ1-2 | TRBV4-1 | CASSQEPGRVHGYTF | TGCGCCAGCAGCCAAGAACCAGGCAGGGTGCATGGCTACACCTTC
. | . | TRBJ2-6 | TRBV9 | CASSTGSGANVLTF | TGTGCCAGTTCGACGGGTTCTGGGGCCAACGTCCTGACTTTC
. | . | TRBJ1-2 | TRBV12-3/TRBV12-4 | CASSLARVDYTF | TGTGCCAGCAGTTTAGCCAGGGTGGACTACACCTTC
. | TRBD1 | TRBJ1-1 | TRBV10-3 | CAISLTGKWAFF | TGTGCCATCAGCCTGACAGGGAAATGGGCTTTCTTT
. | TRBD1 | TRBJ1-2 | TRBV10-3 | CAISPQTGGPYGYTF | TGTGCCATCAGTCCCCAGACAGGGGGCCCCTATGGCTACACCTTC
. | TRBD1 | TRBJ1-1 | TRBV11-2 | CASSWRTGGYAEAFF | TGTGCCAGCAGCTGGCGGACAGGGGGTTACGCTGAAGCTTTCTTT
. | TRBD2 | TRBJ2-1 | TRBV6-2/TRBV6-3 | CASSSAGGSSYNEQFF | TGTGCCAGCAGTTCAGCGGGAGGTTCCTCCTACAATGAGCAGTTCTTC
. | TRBD1 | TRBJ2-1 | TRBV10-2 | CASSDRGTGNEQFF | TGCGCCAGCAGTGATCGAGGGACAGGCAATGAGCAGTTCTTC
. | . | TRBJ2-7 | TRBV11-2 | CASSLDPLAARDLVRYEQYF | TGTGCCAGCAGCTTAGATCCTTTGGCAGCGAGGGATTTGGTCCGCTACGAGCAGTACTTC
. | . | TRBJ1-1 | TRBV13 | CASSLVGGRNTEAFF | TGTGCCAGCAGCTTAGTAGGTGGGAGGAACACTGAAGCTTTCTTT
. | TRBD2 | TRBJ2-5 | TRBV5-4 | CASSLGLREVRETQYF | TGTGCCAGCAGCTTGGGTTTGCGGGAGGTTCGGGAGACCCAGTACTTC
. | . | TRBJ2-5 | TRBV7-2 | CASSLQAGETQYF | TGTGCCAGCAGCTTACAAGCGGGAGAGACCCAGTACTTC
. | TRBD2 | TRBJ2-7 | TRBV13 | CASSSPGLAGLEQYF | TGTGCCAGCAGCTCACCGGGACTAGCGGGACTCGAGCAGTACTTC
. | . | TRBJ1-5 | TRBV21-1 | CAREGRGIQPQHF | TGTGCCAGGGAGGGCAGGGGGATACAGCCCCAGCATTTT
. | . | TRBJ1-6 | TRBV15 | CATSRGREQYNSPLHF | TGTGCCACCAGCAGAGGAAGAGAACAGTATAATTCACCCCTCCACTTT
. | . | TRBJ1-2 | TRBV3-1/TRBV3-2 | CASSRGQLPTGYTF | TGTGCCAGCAGCCGTGGACAGTTGCCTACCGGCTACACCTTC
. | TRBD1 | TRBJ2-7 | TRBV15 | CATSRDLGTGYYEQYF | TGTGCCACCAGCAGAGATTTGGGGACAGGGTACTACGAGCAGTACTTC
. | . | TRBJ1-5 | TRBV7-2 | CASGQGSQPQHF | TGTGCCAGCGGGCAGGGGAGTCAGCCCCAGCATTTT
. | . | TRBJ1-1 | TRBV12-5 | CASGLRLKLPGHEGTEAFF | TGTGCTAGTGGTTTGAGGCTGAAACTTCCGGGACACGAGGGGACTGAAGCTTTCTTT
. | . | TRBJ1-5 | TRBV6-2/TRBV6-3 | CASSYPERVRDSNQPQHF | TGTGCCAGCAGTTACCCCGAGAGGGTCCGGGATAGCAATCAGCCCCAGCATTTT
. | TRBD1 | TRBJ2-7 | TRBV4-3 | CASSQEFGQGPYEQYF | TGCGCCAGCAGCCAAGAATTCGGACAGGGGCCCTACGAGCAGTACTTC
. | TRBD2 | TRBJ2-3 | TRBV7-6 | CASSPRTSAFTDTQYF | TGTGCCAGCAGCCCCCGGACTAGCGCGTTCACAGATACGCAGTATTTT
few | . | TRBJ1-5 | TRBV6-5 | CASSKDSTGNQPQHF | TGTGCCAGCAGCAAGGACAGTACGGGCAATCAGCCCCAGCATTTT
. | . | TRBJ1-3 | TRBV21-1 | CASRHRDRGLIWGNTIYF | TGTGCCAGCAGACACCGGGACAGGGGGCTAATTTGGGGAAACACCATATATTTT
once | TRBD1 | TRBJ1-5 | TRBV6-5 | CATSGTGGRQPQHF | TGTGCCACTTCCGGGACAGGGGGCAGGCAGCCCCAGCATTTT
. | TRBD2 | TRBJ2-1 | TRBV15 | CATSQTSGSYNEQFF | TGTGCCACCAGCCAGACTAGCGGGAGCTACAATGAGCAGTTCTTC
. | . | TRBJ2-1 | TRBV4-3 | CASSQVSGEEQFF | TGCGCCAGCAGCCAAGTTAGCGGAGAAGAGCAGTTCTTC
. | . | TRBJ1-1 | TRBV10-3 | CAISDPSVFEAFF | TGTGCCATCAGTGATCCGTCGGTCTTTGAAGCTTTCTTT
once | TRBD2 | TRBJ2-1 | TRBV5-8 | CASSLGLAGLSYNEQFF | TGTGCCAGCAGCTTGGGACTAGCGGGACTTTCCTACAATGAGCAGTTCTTC